The following is a TCR beta chain sequence with its context. Its antigen is not known. CD4+CD25+CD127- Tregs, CD4+CD25- non-Tregs, CD4 and CD8 cells were sorted. These data are taken from a study of Tregs in tolerant kidney transplant recipients. General study results and limits: The small number of patients limits these findings pending further validation. This study did not directly address biological reproducibility.

The ends were cut back, 1 base at V and 1 base at J, with 10 bases in the middle. Looked up from germline, CDR1 is SQVTM and CDR2 is ANQGSEA. The length of the CDR3 is 15 residues. The assay was immunoSEQ multiplex PCR, and TCRdb's table has in-frame clones only and misses some. Found here are some 65,000 clones, 84% of them singletons; the top ten hold around 4.5%. The chain has TRBV29-1 and TRBJ2-2; D not resolved. Material: CD4+ T cells from blood. This receptor was taken from a human donor in good health. CDR3 coding DNA: TGCAGCGTTGAAGGTCAATCGGAGAACACCGGGGAGCTGTTTTTT. The encoded protein is CSVEGQSENTGELFF.